This T cell receptor beta chain was captured by sequencing in a study of cytotoxic CD8 clonotypes in ibrutinib-treated CLL. General study points: Ibrutinib response saw clonality rise, and progression saw it return toward baseline. Clonality correlated strongly with circulating CD8+ T cells and exceeded age-matched healthy donors at baseline.

V was cut by 0 bases and J by 0 bases, with 9 bases left in between. Germline V gene lookup returns CDR1 LNHNV and CDR2 YYDKDF (reference sequence). The CDR3 totals 15 residues. Comment on this clone: Its antigen is not known.

Method: immunoSEQ multiplex PCR; TCRdb's copy keeps in-frame clones and lacks some. The sample contains 200,000 or so clones, roughly 73% of which appear only once. This rearrangement joins TRBV15 to TRBJ2-7; no firm D call. The clonotype originates from a human donor with chronic lymphocytic leukemia. This specimen consisted of PBMCs, obtained after 12 months of ibrutinib treatment. Written as DNA, the CDR3 is TGTGCCACCAGCAGAGAGTCAGGCCACTCCTACGAGCAGTACTTC. Protein: CATSRESGHSYEQYF.